The 18 T cell receptor beta chains below all came from one sample that was sequenced in a study of T cell repertoires in aging, cancer and after chemotherapy. A mixed TRB-A/B primer pool amplified rearranged TRB by multiplex touch-down PCR. TCRdb ran MiXCR on the multiplex PCR reads and lists one entry per CDR3 protein. The sample carries 1,500 to 2,000 distinct CDR3 sequences, roughly a fifth recorded once. The template was genomic DNA from peripheral blood, not RNA. The sequenced sample consisted of blood. The source of these receptors is a human donor with a blood cancer.

This clonotype is medium-sized (0.01 to 0.1%) in the sample. The chain joins TRBV19 to TRBJ2-3; possibly TRBD2 for D (6 bases). V lost 5 bases and J 0 bases, leaving 15 bases between the germline ends. This CDR3 comprises 16 residues. The germline V gene encodes CDR1 LNHDA and CDR2 SQIVND (reference sequence). In DNA, the CDR3 is TGTGCCAGTAGTGTGGGACTGGAGGAAAGCACAGATACGCAGTATTTT. As protein: CASSVGLEESTDTQYF.

Relative to its sample, this clonotype is large. The chain carries TRBV6-5 and TRBJ2-7, with 7 bases matching TRBD1. The CDR3 is made up of 14 amino acids. After removal of 1 base from V and 5 bases from J, the junction contained 5 bases not matched to a gene. CDR1 is MNHEY, CDR2 SVGAGI, per germline. CDR3 sequence reads: CASSYYRGGHEQYF. Here the CDR3 DNA reads TGTGCCAGCAGTTACTACAGGGGCGGCCACGAGCAGTACTTC.

This clonotype qualifies as medium-sized (0.01 to 0.1%). The chain recombines TRBV5-1 with TRBJ2-7, with TRBD2 identical over 12 bases. The trim removed 4 bases at V and 5 bases at J, leaving 10 bases unmatched. Germline V CDR1 and CDR2: SGHRS, YFSETQ. There are 16 residues in the CDR3. CDR3 bases: TGCGCCAGCAGCACCGAGTGGACTAGCGGGATCGACGAGCAGTACTTC. The encoded protein is CASSTEWTSGIDEQYF.

By frequency in the sample, this clonotype is medium-sized. The rearrangement joins TRBV19 to TRBJ1-6; 7 bases are shared with TRBD1. This CDR3 is 16 amino acids long. V gave up 5 bases and J gave up 5 bases; unmatched junction bases: 9. Germline CDR1 is LNHDA and CDR2 is SQIVND (reference sequence). Here the CDR3 reads CASSVTGDRNNSPLHF. CDR3 nucleotide sequence: TGTGCCAGTAGTGTTACAGGGGATAGAAATAATTCACCCCTCCACTTT.

Regarding this clonotype: One base away lies a much larger clone, so this may be a sequencing read error. The rearrangement uses TRBV20-1 and TRBJ2-3, with D unresolved. From germline, CDR1 is DFQATT and CDR2 SNEGSKA (reference sequence). The CDR3 is 10 residues long. This CDR3 reads CRARSGTQYF. Written as DNA, the CDR3 is TGCAGAGCTAGGTCAGGTACGCAGTATTTT.

This chain joins TRBV30 and TRBJ2-1, with D perhaps TRBD1 (6 bases). Trimming cost V 3 bases and J 4 bases, with 16 bases left between them. CDR1 is GTSNPN, CDR2 SVGIG, per germline (reference sequence). This CDR3 region has 15 residues. This chain's CDR3 is CAWSPGHQNYNEQFF. The CDR3 coding sequence is TGTGCCTGGAGCCCGGGACACCAAAATTACAATGAGCAGTTCTTC.

By frequency in the sample, this clonotype is large (0.1 to 1%). The chain links TRBV29-1 to TRBJ2-3; 7 nucleotides align to TRBD2. The CDR3 totals 14 residues. The germline V gene has CDR1 SQVTM and CDR2 ANQGSEA. Trimming at V came to 7 bases and at J to 2 bases, leaving 9 bases not matched to a gene. The CDR3 DNA reads as TGCAGCGCCCAAGTGGGGGGGTCCACAGATACGCAGTATTTT. This sequence encodes CSAQVGGSTDTQYF.

The rearrangement links TRBV5-1 to TRBJ1-1, with a possible D match to TRBD1 (6 bases). The CDR3 contains 15 residues. Germline CDR1 SGHRS, CDR2 YFSETQ. Trimming removed 0 bases from V and 4 bases from J, with 13 bases in between. The CDR3 DNA sequence: TGCGCCAGCAGCTTGGCAGGACAGACTTTCACTGAAGCTTTCTTT. Translated, it gives CASSLAGQTFTEAFF. The full variable domain, rest sourced from reference TRBV5-1 and TRBJ1-1, is KAGVTQTPRYLIKTRGQQVTLSCSPISGHRSVSWYQQTPGQGLQFLFEYFSETQRNKGNFPGRFSGRQFSNSRSEMNVSTLELGDSALYLCASSLAGQTFTEAFFGQGTRLTVV.

This clonotype was seen only a few times. The rearrangement joins TRBV2 to TRBJ2-5; D not resolved. V lost 4 bases and J 4 bases, leaving 7 bases between the germline ends. CDR1 is SNHLY and CDR2 is FYNNEI in the germline V gene. The CDR3 loop spans 12 amino acids. The CDR3: CASSVNRETQYF. Here the CDR3 DNA reads TGTGCCAGCAGTGTAAATCGAGAGACCCAGTACTTC.

In this sample, this clonotype is large (0.1 to 1%). The gene calls are TRBV30 and TRBJ1-1, with TRBD1 matching 8 bases. Per germline, CDR1 GTSNPN and CDR2 SVGIG (reference sequence). Trimming at V came to 1 base and at J to 3 bases, leaving 1 base not matched to a gene. The CDR3 is 13 residues long. The DNA for the CDR3 is TGTGCCTGGAGTGGACAGGGGTACACTGAAGCTTTCTTT. Its translation is CAWSGQGYTEAFF.

In this sample, this clonotype is medium-sized. The chain employs TRBV6-2 or TRBV6-3 and TRBJ2-7; 14 bases align to TRBD2. The germline gives CDR1 MNHEY, CDR2 SVGEGT. The CDR3 runs to 14 residues. V lost 10 bases and J lost 5; bases outside the gene matches: 7. As DNA, the CDR3 is TGTGCCACCGGACTAGCGGGAGGCCCAGACGAGCAGTACTTC. As protein: CATGLAGGPDEQYF.

Details on this clonotype: A much larger clone differs by one base, so this may be a read error. This chain links TRBV18 with TRBJ2-7; D uncertain. Germline lookup yields CDR1 KGHSH and CDR2 LQKENI. The CDR3 runs 15 residues. The CDR3 is CAGSPGADLNYEQYF. The CDR3 DNA sequence: TGTGCCGGCTCACCAGGTGCGGATCTTAACTACGAGCAGTACTTC.

This clonotype is classed as medium-sized. This sequence joins TRBV30 and TRBJ1-1; D unclear. In germline, CDR1 is GTSNPN, CDR2 SVGIG (reference sequence). Trimming removed 4 bases from V and 0 bases from J, with 9 bases in between. The CDR3 has 13 residues. The CDR3 region is CAWKNGLNTEAFF. DNA of the CDR3: TGTGCCTGGAAAAACGGTTTGAACACTGAAGCTTTCTTT. The whole variable domain, remainder taken from reference TRBV30 and TRBJ1-1, is SQTIHQWPATLVQPVGSPLSLECTVEGTSNPNLYWYRQAAGRGLQLLFYSVGIGQISSEVPQNLSASRPQDRQFILSSKKLLLSDSGFYLCAWKNGLNTEAFFGQGTRLTVV.

The rearrangement uses TRBV19 and TRBJ1-1, with 7 nucleotides matching TRBD1. Germline CDR1 is LNHDA and CDR2 is SQIVND (reference sequence). The CDR3 consists of 19 residues. The trim removed 0 bases at V and 0 bases at J, leaving 13 bases unmatched. CDR3 in amino acids: CASSIDPRDRAVVNTEAFF. The CDR3 nucleotides are TGTGCCAGTAGTATAGACCCCCGCGACAGGGCTGTGGTGAACACTGAAGCTTTCTTT.

In this sample, this clonotype is medium-sized. The rearrangement uses TRBV19 and TRBJ2-3, with TRBD2 matching over 12 bases. The germline gives CDR1 LNHDA, CDR2 SQIVND (reference sequence). Germline trimming cut 5 bases from V and 1 base from J; bases unmatched to any gene: 10. The CDR3 extends over 18 amino acids. The CDR3 DNA reads as TGTGCCAGTAGTGCACGGGGGACTAGCGGGCACCGCACAGATACGCAGTATTTT. This encodes CASSARGTSGHRTDTQYF.

The gene calls are TRBV2 and TRBJ1-2; TRBD1 is a possible D gene (6 bases). CDR3 length: 13 amino acids. Germline V gives CDR1 SNHLY, CDR2 FYNNEI. The V end lost 1 base, the J end lost 3 bases, and 6 bases lay between the germline ends. In nucleotides, the CDR3 is TGTGCCAGCAGTGAAGACAGGGACTATGGCTACACCTTC. This codes for CASSEDRDYGYTF.

By sample share, this clonotype is medium-sized. The rearrangement joins TRBV6-1 to TRBJ2-3, with D perhaps TRBD2 (5 bases). CDR1 is MNHNS, CDR2 SASEGT, per germline. Deletions cut 6 bases from V and 9 bases from J, with 13 bases between. The CDR3 extends over 12 amino acids. The CDR3 bases are TGTGCCAGCAGCCTAGAGGGTCTGACGCAGTATTTT. It yields the protein CASSLEGLTQYF.

By its share, this clonotype is medium-sized. The chain uses TRBV20-1 and TRBJ2-3, with 9 bases lining up with TRBD2. Germline V CDR1 and CDR2: DFQATT, SNEGSKA (reference sequence). This CDR3 region has 14 residues. The V segment lost 8 bases and the J segment 3 bases; nucleotides outside the gene matches: 9. DNA of the CDR3: TGCAGTCACGCTAGCGGGGAGGGAACAGATACGCAGTATTTT. It encodes CSHASGEGTDTQYF.